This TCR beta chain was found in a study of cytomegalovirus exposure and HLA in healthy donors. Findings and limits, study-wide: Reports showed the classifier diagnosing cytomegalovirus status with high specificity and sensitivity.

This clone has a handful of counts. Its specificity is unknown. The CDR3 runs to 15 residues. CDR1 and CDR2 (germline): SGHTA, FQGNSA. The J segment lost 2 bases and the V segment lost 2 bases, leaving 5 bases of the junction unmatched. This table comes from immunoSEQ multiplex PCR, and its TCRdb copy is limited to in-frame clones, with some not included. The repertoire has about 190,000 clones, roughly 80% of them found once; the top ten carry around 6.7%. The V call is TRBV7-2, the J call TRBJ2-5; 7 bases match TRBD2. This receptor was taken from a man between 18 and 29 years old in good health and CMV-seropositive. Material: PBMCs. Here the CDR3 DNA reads TGTGCCAGCAGCTTACGGGGAGGGCCTCAAGAGACCCAGTACTTC. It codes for CASSLRGGPQETQYF.